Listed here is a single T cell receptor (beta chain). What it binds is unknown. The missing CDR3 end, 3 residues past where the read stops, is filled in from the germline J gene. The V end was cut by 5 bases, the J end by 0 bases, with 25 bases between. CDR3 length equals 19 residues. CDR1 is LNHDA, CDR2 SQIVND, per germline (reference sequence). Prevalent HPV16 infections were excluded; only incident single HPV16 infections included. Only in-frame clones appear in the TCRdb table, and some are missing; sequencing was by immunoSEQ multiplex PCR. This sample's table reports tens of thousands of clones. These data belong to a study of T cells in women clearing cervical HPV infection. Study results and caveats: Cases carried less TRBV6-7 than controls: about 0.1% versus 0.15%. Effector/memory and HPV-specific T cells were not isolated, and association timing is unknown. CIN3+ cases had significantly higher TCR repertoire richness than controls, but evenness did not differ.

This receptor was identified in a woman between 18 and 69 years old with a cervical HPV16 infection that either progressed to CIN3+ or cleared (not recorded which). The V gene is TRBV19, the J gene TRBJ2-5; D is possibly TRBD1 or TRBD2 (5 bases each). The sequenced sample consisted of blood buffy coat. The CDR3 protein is CASSFAPLQYEGYQETQYF. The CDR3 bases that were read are TGTGCCAGTAGTTTTGCTCCGCTACAGTACGAGGGGTACCAAGAGACC. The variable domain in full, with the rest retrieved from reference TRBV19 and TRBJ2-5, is DGGITQSPKYLFRKEGQNVTLSCEQNLNHDAMYWYRQDPGQGLRLIYYSQIVNDFQKGDIAEGYSVSREKKESFPLTVTSAQKNPTAFYLCASSFAPLQYEGYQETQYFGPGTRLLVL.